This TCR beta chain was sequenced in a study of T cells in Graves' hyperthyroidism and ophthalmopathy. About the study: At the time of initial diagnosis and before any treatment, peripheral blood was collected.

Findings and caveats of the study: Classification by a 13 V-J model distinguished ophthalmopathy from stable hyperthyroidism.

In its sample, this clonotype was seen many times. No antigen is known for it. Stable Graves' hyperthyroidism meant no ophthalmopathy progression within 18 months. Out of more than 8 ml of fresh peripheral blood came the PBMCs. The CDR3 runs 14 residues. Looked up from germline, CDR1 is SGDLS and CDR2 is YYNGEE. The V gene end was trimmed by 2 bases and the J gene end by 4 bases; junction bases not matched to a gene: 5. From RNA transcripts, TCR beta CDR3 regions were amplified. First-round RT-PCR with HTBI primers amplified the TCR CDR3 region. MiXCR, applied by TCRdb to the multiplex PCR reads, yields one record per CDR3 protein. The sample contains about 570,000 distinct CDR3 sequences, roughly 15% of which appear only once.

This chain links TRBV9 with TRBJ2-5; 7 nucleotides align to TRBD1. The receptor was derived from a woman aged 40 to 50 with Graves' hyperthyroidism. The sequencing sample was made of blood. Here the CDR3 DNA reads TGTGCCAGCAGCGTGATGACAGGGCCAGAGACCCAGTACTTC. Its translation is CASSVMTGPETQYF.